Each of the 10 T cell receptor beta chains below was sequenced from the same sample in a study of a mutant IDH1 vaccine in newly diagnosed glioma. These TCRs' antigens remain unknown. The table came from immunoSEQ multiplex PCR; TCRdb's copy has only in-frame clones and leaves some out. The top ten hold 0.55% to 0.65% of the sample, which has tens of thousands of clones, 90% to 95% seen once. Stated time point: week 5, during vaccination. What each vaccine dose contained was 300 ug of mutant IDH1 20-mer peptide, accompanied by topical imiquimod. This specimen was PBMCs, taken from a glioma patient whose treatment included an IDH1 peptide vaccine. The receptors originated from a woman in her 50s with glioma.

This clone came up once. V gene TRBV29-1 combines with J gene TRBJ2-7; D possibly corresponds to TRBD1 (6 bases). Germline V gives CDR1 SQVTM, CDR2 ANQGSEA. Trimming pared 7 bases from V and 2 bases from J, leaving 15 bases between. There are 13 residues in the CDR3. CDR3 DNA sequence: TGCAGCGCCGAAAGGCAGGGGACCTACGAGCAGTACTTC. Translated, it gives CSAERQGTYEQYF.

The chain is built from TRBV11-1 and TRBJ2-4; the D is unclear. CDR3 length: 16 residues. The germline V and J ends were trimmed by 0 bases and 0 bases, with 9 bases remaining between them. Germline CDR1 and CDR2: SGHAT and FQDESV (reference sequence). The CDR3 is CASSLAGSVAKNIQYF. The CDR3 region has the DNA TGTGCCAGCAGCTTAGCAGGAAGCGTAGCCAAAAACATTCAGTACTTC.

The chain has TRBV10-3 and TRBJ1-1; 7 bases map to TRBD1. The V and J ends lost 9 bases and 1 base, in that order; junction bases with no gene match: 11. Germline V gives CDR1 ENHRY, CDR2 SYGVKD. CDR3 length equals 15 residues. As DNA, the CDR3 is TGTGCCATACGAACAGGGGAAGCCTCGAACACTGAAGCTTTCTTT. The encoded protein is CAIRTGEASNTEAFF.

The chain is built from TRBV18 and TRBJ2-7; 9 positions agree with TRBD1. Germline assignment: CDR1 KGHSH and CDR2 LQKENI. Trimming removed 2 bases from V and 6 bases from J; junction bases left unmatched: 8. The CDR3 has 15 residues. In DNA, the CDR3 is TGTGCCAGCTCACCAACGGGACAGGGTACAGGCGAGCAGTACTTC. It yields the protein CASSPTGQGTGEQYF.

The J gene is TRBJ1-4, the V gene TRBV7-2, with no clear D. The CDR3 is made up of 14 amino acids. CDR1 is SGHTA and CDR2 is FQGNSA in the germline V gene. Trimming took off 5 bases at V and 3 bases at J, with 10 bases between the two ends. The CDR3 region has the DNA TGTGCCAGCAGCCCCGGAGGAGCTAATGAAAAACTGTTTTTT. Encoded protein: CASSPGGANEKLFF.

This clone was seen only once. The chain recombines TRBV25-1 with TRBJ2-5; possibly TRBD2 for D (6 bases). The CDR3 extends over 13 amino acids. Germline V gives CDR1 MGHDK, CDR2 SYGVNS. V gave up 7 bases and J gave up 4 bases, with 13 bases separating them. CDR3 sequence (DNA): TGTGCCAGCAATCGGGAGTGGGGAGAGACCCAGTACTTC. It is translated as CASNREWGETQYF.

This clone was found a few times. V and J are TRBV10-3 and TRBJ2-3; no clear D gene. V was trimmed by 2 bases and J by 4 bases, leaving 10 bases between them. The CDR3 is 14 residues long. Germline V gene sequence: CDR1 ENHRY, CDR2 SYGVKD. DNA for the CDR3: TGTGCCATCAGTGAGCCACGCCAGCCAGATACGCAGTATTTT. This encodes CAISEPRQPDTQYF.

The gene calls are TRBV5-6 and TRBJ2-1; unclear D gene. The CDR3 has 15 amino acids. Trimming took off 2 bases at V and 5 bases at J, with 14 bases between the two ends. Germline CDR1 is SGHDT and CDR2 is YYEEEE. CDR3 DNA: TGTGCCAGCAGCTTTCCGGTAATGGGTGACAATGAGCAGTTCTTC. It is translated as CASSFPVMGDNEQFF.

V is TRBV9 and J is TRBJ2-2, with no clear D. V lost 0 bases and J 7 bases, leaving 7 bases between the germline ends. Looked up from germline, CDR1 is SGDLS and CDR2 is YYNGEE. The CDR3 is made up of 13 amino acids. CDR3 DNA sequence: TGTGCCAGCAGCGTAGGACTGTACGGGGAGCTGTTTTTT. Its protein product is CASSVGLYGELFF.

A note on this clone: The junction departs from the called germline gene at one end, perhaps through a read error. The chain links TRBV4-2 to TRBJ1-5, with D uncertain. The CDR3 loop spans 15 amino acids. Germline values: CDR1 LGHNA, CDR2 YNFKEQ. CDR3 nucleotides: TGTGCCAGCGGCCAAGACTACCGGAGCAATCAGCCCCAGCATTTT. Its translation: CASGQDYRSNQPQHF.